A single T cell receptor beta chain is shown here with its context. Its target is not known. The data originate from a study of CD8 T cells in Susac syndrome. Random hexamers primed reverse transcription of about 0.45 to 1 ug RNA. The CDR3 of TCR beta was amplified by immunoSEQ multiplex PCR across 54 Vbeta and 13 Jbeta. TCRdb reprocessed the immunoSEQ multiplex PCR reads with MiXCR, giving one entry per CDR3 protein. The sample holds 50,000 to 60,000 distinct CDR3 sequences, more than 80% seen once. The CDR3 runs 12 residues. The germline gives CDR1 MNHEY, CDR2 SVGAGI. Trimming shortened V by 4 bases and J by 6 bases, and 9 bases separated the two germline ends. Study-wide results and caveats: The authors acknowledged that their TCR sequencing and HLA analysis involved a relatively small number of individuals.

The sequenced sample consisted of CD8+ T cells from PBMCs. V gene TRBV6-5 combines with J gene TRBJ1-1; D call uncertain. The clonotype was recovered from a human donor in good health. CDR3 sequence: CASSSRSAEAFF. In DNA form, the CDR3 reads TGTGCCAGCAGTTCCCGGTCCGCTGAAGCTTTCTTT.